This TCR beta chain was sequenced during a study of blood T cell repertoires in COVID-19. The wider study: Sites across the United States, Italy and Spain contributed samples from acute and convalescent COVID-19.

Sequenced by immunoSEQ multiplex PCR; TCRdb stores in-frame clones only, minus some. The sample shows about 400,000 clones, around nine tenths of them seen only once. V shed 0 bases and J 4 bases; nucleotides not matched to a gene: 3. Germline CDR1 reads SGDLS; CDR2 reads YYNGEE. The CDR3 has 16 amino acids. Participants were aged 18 to 89 years from about two dozen US areas. This receptor was identified in a woman aged 18-29 years with acute COVID-19. Sequencing was done on a sample of PBMCs or T cells enriched from blood (not recorded which). The chain employs TRBV9 and TRBJ2-1, with 11 bases that match TRBD2. The CDR3 DNA sequence: TGTGCCAGCAGCGTAGGACTAGCGGGACCTTACAATGAGCAGTTCTTC. This sequence encodes CASSVGLAGPYNEQFF. The variable domain in full, with the rest retrieved from reference TRBV9 and TRBJ2-1, is DSGVTQTPKHLITATGQRVTLRCSPRSGDLSVYWYQQSLDQGLQFLIQYYNGEERAKGNILERFSAQQFPDLHSELNLSSLELGDSALYFCASSVGLAGPYNEQFFGPGTRLTVL.